The rows below give T cell receptor beta chains drawn from one sample of a study of blood T cell repertoires in COVID-19. Sequencing used immunoSEQ multiplex PCR; TCRdb keeps in-frame clones, though not all of them. The sample lists some 60,000 clones; about 90% were seen once. Specimen: peripheral blood. The receptors stem from a man in his sixties with acute or convalescent COVID-19. The CDR3 runs from the conserved cysteine through the conserved F or W. D genes are given only for firm matches. Not all rows give a size; the values are once, few, many and, for expanded clones, a class.

TGCGCCAGCAGCTTCCGCGGCAATTCACCCCTCCACTTT	CASSFRGNSPLHF	TRBJ1-6	13	TRBV5-1	NA	NA
TGTGCCAGCAGCCCGCGGACTAGCGGGAGGGAGACCCAGTACTTC	CASSPRTSGRETQYF	TRBJ2-5	15	TRBV7-2	NA	TRBD2
TGTGCCAGCAGCGTAAGACAGGGTCTACGGGTCGAGCAGTACTTC	CASSVRQGLRVEQYF	TRBJ2-7	15	TRBV11-3	NA	TRBD1
TGTGCCAGCAGCACCGGGACAGATCATGAAAAACTGTTTTTT	CASSTGTDHEKLFF	TRBJ1-4	14	TRBV5-4	NA	TRBD1
TGCGCCAGCAGCCTGGACAGGGGGAACCCCACAGATACGCAGTATTTT	CASSLDRGNPTDTQYF	TRBJ2-3	16	TRBV5-1	NA	TRBD1
TGTGCCAGCAGCTTAGTTTTCCGACTAGCGGGAGAAGCAGATACGCAGTATTTT	CASSLVFRLAGEADTQYF	TRBJ2-3	18	TRBV7-9	NA	TRBD2
TGTGCCTGGAGTGCCCTCAGGGGCTATAATTCACCCCTCCACTTT	CAWSALRGYNSPLHF	TRBJ1-6	15	TRBV30	NA	NA
TGTGCCAGCAGCACGGACAGGGAAAACACTGAAGCTTTCTTT	CASSTDRENTEAFF	TRBJ1-1	14	TRBV7-3	NA	TRBD1
TGTGCCAGCAGTCCTGGACTAGCCGCCGGGGAGCTGTTTTTT	CASSPGLAAGELFF	TRBJ2-2	14	TRBV28	NA	TRBD2
TGTGCCTCCCAGGGGGGCTCCTACAATGAGCAGTTCTTC	CASQGGSYNEQFF	TRBJ2-1	13	TRBV11-2	NA	NA
TGTGCCATAAGGACTAGCGGGAGCGAGCAGTACTTC	CAIRTSGSEQYF	TRBJ2-7	12	TRBV10-3	NA	TRBD2
TGTGCCGGCCCCCGAGGAGTGGTCGCCCCCAATGAGCAGTTCTTC	CAGPRGVVAPNEQFF	TRBJ2-1	15	TRBV19	once	NA
TGCAGCGTTGTTGACAGGGGGACCTATGGCTACACCTTC	CSVVDRGTYGYTF	TRBJ1-2	13	TRBV29-1	NA	TRBD1
TGTGCCAGCAGCTTAGATCTAGCGGGTGGGGCGGATACGCAGTATTTT	CASSLDLAGGADTQYF	TRBJ2-3	16	TRBV7-2	once	TRBD2
TGTGCTAGCAGCGCCGACCAGGGAAGGGAGACCCAGTACTTC	CASSADQGRETQYF	TRBJ2-5	14	TRBV7-7	NA	NA
TGTGCCAGCAGCTTGGGATGGTCTTCCGGCCAAGAGACCCAGTACTTC	CASSLGWSSGQETQYF	TRBJ2-5	16	TRBV5-6	NA	NA
TGTGCCAGCAGCTTAGGTTCCAGGGCTTTGGGCGAGCAGTACTTC	CASSLGSRALGEQYF	TRBJ2-7	15	TRBV7-6	NA	NA
TGTGCCAGTAATCCTACAGGGGGAGGAGAAAAACTGTTTTTT	CASNPTGGGEKLFF	TRBJ1-4	14	TRBV19	NA	TRBD1
TGTGCCAGCAGTGCCTGGACTAGCGGGACCAACAATGAGCAGTTCTTC	CASSAWTSGTNNEQFF	TRBJ2-1	16	TRBV2	NA	TRBD2
TGTGCCAGTAGGACCAGGGGGTACCGCTCTGGAAACACCATATATTTT	CASRTRGYRSGNTIYF	TRBJ1-3	16	TRBV19	NA	TRBD1
TGTGCCAGCAGTCGCGCCTTGGCAGGGGGCAAGGATGGCTACACCTTC	CASSRALAGGKDGYTF	TRBJ1-2	16	TRBV28	once	TRBD1
TGTGCCAGCTCACCATTGGAGCGGGGTGGCGGCTACACCTTC	CASSPLERGGGYTF	TRBJ1-2	14	TRBV18	NA	NA
TGTGCCAGCAGCTTAGATAGACGGACTTCGAACACCGGGGAGCTGTTTTTT	CASSLDRRTSNTGELFF	TRBJ2-2	17	TRBV11-3	NA	NA
TGCAGCGTCGTGACAGGGACGGGGGGAAACACCATATATTTT	CSVVTGTGGNTIYF	TRBJ1-3	14	TRBV29-1	NA	TRBD1
TGTGCCAGCAGCCTGGGACAGGGCAACACTGAAGCTTTCTTT	CASSLGQGNTEAFF	TRBJ1-1	14	TRBV6-5	NA	TRBD1
TGCGCCAGCAGCTCGACAGAAGCGAACACCGGGGAGCTGTTTTTT	CASSSTEANTGELFF	TRBJ2-2	15	TRBV5-1	NA	NA
TGTGCCAGTAGTATAGGGCTAGGGGGTAATCAGCCCCAGCATTTT	CASSIGLGGNQPQHF	TRBJ1-5	15	TRBV19	NA	NA